This is a list of T cell receptor beta chains from one sample in a study of cytomegalovirus exposure and HLA in healthy donors. Assay: immunoSEQ multiplex PCR; the TCRdb copy retains only in-frame clones and omits some. Among 150,000 to 200,000 clones listed, about 89% were seen once. The sequencing input was PBMCs. These receptors all stem from a woman younger than 30 in good health and CMV-seropositive. Both conserved end residues are part of each CDR3. The D gene is left open where the match is weak. For some rows the clone size is stated as once, few or many, or as a class when expanded; others skip it.

size	V	J	D	DNA	CDR3
-	TRBV18	TRBJ2-7	TRBD1	TGTGCCAGCTCACCAGGGACAGTACTCTACGAGCAGTACTTC	CASSPGTVLYEQYF
few	TRBV5-1	TRBJ2-3	-	TGCGCCAGCAGCAGCCCCCCCCGCGCTAGCACAGATACGCAGTATTTT	CASSSPPRASTDTQYF
-	TRBV28	TRBJ1-3	-	TGTGCCAGCATCTCAGGGGCTGGAAACACCATATATTTT	CASISGAGNTIYF
-	TRBV14	TRBJ2-5	TRBD2	TGTGCCAGCAGCCAAGAACCTAGCGGGGGGGCAGGAGAGACCCAGTACTTC	CASSQEPSGGAGETQYF
-	TRBV11-2	TRBJ1-1	-	TGTGCCAGCAGCCGGCCCCTCGCTCGGGGGTCGGGGGAAGCTTTCTTT	CASSRPLARGSGEAFF
-	TRBV27	TRBJ2-3	-	TGTGCCAGCAGTCTACATTCGGGGCGCGGGGCGACTAGCACAGATACGCAGTATTTT	CASSLHSGRGATSTDTQYF
-	TRBV28	TRBJ2-3	-	TGTGCCAGCATAGGCCTGACCGGGGGGCCGGGTAGCACAGATACGCAGTATTTT	CASIGLTGGPGSTDTQYF
-	TRBV18	TRBJ2-7	-	TGTGCCAGCTCTTCTGGGGGACTTCAGAACTACGAGCAGTACTTC	CASSSGGLQNYEQYF
-	TRBV6-5	TRBJ2-7	-	TGTGCCAGCAGTTTCCGTTTCGGGGACTGGTCCTACGAGCAGTACTTC	CASSFRFGDWSYEQYF
-	TRBV30	TRBJ2-7	TRBD1	TGTGCCTGGAATCCCGGGACAGGGGGCGACGAGCAGTACTTC	CAWNPGTGGDEQYF
-	TRBV4-1	TRBJ1-6	-	TGCGCCAGCAGCCAACAGATCCCTTTAAACCCCAATAATTCACCCCTCCACTTT	CASSQQIPLNPNNSPLHF